This TCR beta chain was sequenced in a study of beta chain features in type 1 diabetes (dated by TCRdb to about 2018). Looking at the study overall: Mean age, gender distribution, total cell number and subset yield did not differ between patients and healthy donors. The study compared the TCRB repertoires of sorted circulating CD4+ T cell subsets in recently diagnosed type 1 diabetes patients with those in matched healthy donors. Whereas all 30 or so donors provided naive and central memory subsets, regulatory and stem cell-like memory subsets were isolated from just 8 patients and roughly 8 healthy donors. A total of about 100,000,000 sorted cells were examined across all samples, and RNA yield correlated strongly with the number of cells per subset.

V is trimmed back by 5 bases and J by 6 bases, and the junction contains 10 bases that no gene match accounts for. The CDR1 and CDR2 encoded by the germline V gene are SGHAT and FQNNGV. The CDR3 spans 17 residues, from the cysteine through the phenylalanine. Kept here is only the CDR3 DNA, which spans 51 bases and is read in frame from base 1. Paper-wide results and their limitations: The naive, central memory and regulatory TCRB repertoires appeared to resemble one another more closely among patients than among healthy donors. Because cDNA rather than genomic DNA was sequenced, highly expressing activated cells could have been over-represented, although no difference in activation and CD3 levels was found between groups. PCR may preferentially amplify shorter templates, but because patient and control samples were amplified and corrected together, any resulting skew would affect both groups equally. At VDJ recombination sites, patients with type 1 diabetes made fewer insertions and deleted more nucleotides, a pattern implying thymic rearrangement abnormalities. HLA sub-analyses involved small numbers of individuals, so any influence of HLA type on TCRB rearrangement remained unresolved. A moderate but significant shortening of TCRB CDR3 length was observed in type 1 diabetes patients in all four CD4+ subsets.

A note on this clone: What this receptor recognizes is not known. Base-call qualities are not available, and no considerably larger clone is one nucleotide away.

All of the isolated RNA was reverse transcribed with the High Capacity cDNA Reverse Transcription Kit, so expressed TCRB transcripts were sequenced. Deep immunoSEQ sequencing was applied to naive, central memory and regulatory T cell samples, giving an average of about 3.4 million total reads per sample. Sorted cells were lysed in RLT buffer and RNA was extracted with DNase-treated RNeasy Micro or Mini kits, depending on cell number. Each cell subset was processed on its own to prevent cross-contamination, while patient and healthy donor samples were processed together. Using the immunoSEQ multiplex PCR, TCRB sequences were amplified from cDNA into 87-bp fragments spanning the CDR3 region. Sequencing of the amplicons was done on the Illumina HiSeq platform. Per the source publication's procedure: PCR bias was corrected computationally using synthetic template baselines, and reads within Hamming distance 2 were collapsed, with unmergeable singletons discarded. Reads were aligned against IMGT to assign V, D and J genes, CDR3 length and insertions or deletions at six rearrangement sites. Within each subset, clonotype counts were normalized to sorted cell number, after which true diversity and Gini coefficients were computed with the tcR R package. The overlap coefficient, calculated on TCRB nucleotide sequences, was used to measure repertoire sharing. As a proxy for the pre-selection repertoire, out-of-frame TCRB sequences from naive cells were analyzed. Drawn from immuneACCESS, this table holds only the in-frame rearrangements with V and J called that TCRdb kept. Clones are partly lost; checked studies trace under half to an unresolved V gene and leave the rest unexplained. Clonal size and the V and J genes are those of that table, whereas D and trimming came from the DNA. The sample data list under 900,000 clones, and roughly 15% of these were observed just once. The top ten clonotypes cover 0.023% of the sample.

From each donor, a single peripheral blood sample of 95 to 150 mL on average was drawn into heparinised tubes. Naive, central memory, regulatory and stem cell-like memory CD4+ T cells were sorted on a BD FACSAria II using a panel including CD45RO, CCR7, CD25, CD127, CD95 and CD27. All sorted populations exceeded 95% purity. PBMCs were separated immediately by Lymphoprep density gradient centrifugation and were stained directly, without being cultured. To minimize batch effects, samples were stained and sorted in pairs, one healthy donor with one patient per experiment. The sequenced material came from naive CD4+ T cells from blood. The label giving this sample's cell subset or site can be read as: true naive CD4+ T cells. The chain links TRBV11-2 with TRBJ2-3; 14 middle bases align to TRBD2. The TCR was taken from a woman in her late teens or twenties in good health. The nucleotide sequence reads TGTGCCAGCAGCCGGGGGGGACTAGCGGGAGTCGGGGATACGCAGTATTTT. Translated, this gives CASSRGGLAGVGDTQYF.